Below, 4 T cell receptor beta chains from the same sample are listed, as sequenced in a study of blood T cell repertoires in COVID-19. Assay used: immunoSEQ multiplex PCR; TCRdb lists only in-frame clones, some missing. The sample shows under 300,000 clones, about 86% of them seen only once. The sequenced sample was peripheral blood. The receptor source for this set is a man aged 55 to 69 with acute or convalescent COVID-19.

The chain joins TRBV7-2 to TRBJ2-7, with a tentative D call TRBD1 (5 bases). Germline assignment: CDR1 SGHTA and CDR2 FQGNSA. This CDR3 contains 11 residues. Deletions cut 4 bases from V and 9 bases from J, with 10 bases between. In nucleotides, the CDR3 is TGTGCCAGCAGCTCTAAGACAGCGCAGTACTTC. This codes for CASSSKTAQYF.

The rearrangement uses TRBV6-2 or TRBV6-3 and TRBJ2-1; no firm D call. The CDR3 spans 12 residues. The germline V gene encodes CDR1 MNHEY and CDR2 SVGEGT. The V end lost 2 bases, the J end lost 7 bases, and 6 bases lay between the germline ends. The CDR3 region has the DNA TGTGCCAGCAGTTACGTCGGGAATGAGCAGTTCTTC. Amino acid sequence: CASSYVGNEQFF.

The rearrangement joins TRBV15 to TRBJ2-7, with D perhaps matching TRBD2 (6 bases). Trimming removed 1 base at V and 0 bases at J, with 13 bases between. Germline V gene data show CDR1 as LNHNV and CDR2 as YYDKDF (reference sequence). This CDR3 has 16 amino acids. CDR3 coding DNA: TGTGCCACCAGCAGAGCAGGGTACGGGGGCTCCTACGAGCAGTACTTC. Translated: CATSRAGYGGSYEQYF.

The J gene is TRBJ2-3, the V gene TRBV6-8; 10 bases are shared with TRBD2. The germline V gene encodes CDR1 MNHGY and CDR2 SAAAGT. V lost 7 bases, J lost 0 bases, and 7 bases stayed unmatched. The CDR3 length is 16 residues. Here the CDR3 reads CASTHSGRISTDTQYF. CDR3 sequence (DNA): TGTGCCAGCACCCATAGCGGGAGGATTAGCACAGATACGCAGTATTTT.